These 22 T cell receptor beta chains share one sample of origin, sequenced in a study of blood T cell repertoires in COVID-19. Clones were read by immunoSEQ multiplex PCR, and TCRdb kept only the in-frame ones, dropping some. This sample has fewer than 50,000 clones, with about three quarters found just once. The sequencing sample was made of peripheral blood. These receptors were obtained from a man in his sixties or seventies with COVID-19, enrolled during active disease.

This rearrangement joins TRBV28 to TRBJ2-3; 8 bases are a match to TRBD1. The V segment lost 1 base and the J segment 11 bases; nucleotides outside the gene matches: 11. The CDR3 is 15 amino acids. The germline CDR1 and CDR2 sequences are MDHEN and SYDVKM. CDR3 sequence (DNA): TGTGCCAGCAGTTTATCCGGGGGCCCAACAGGGGGGCAGTATTTT. Translated, it gives CASSLSGGPTGGQYF.

V gene TRBV5-5 combines with J gene TRBJ2-7; 16 positions match TRBD2. The germline CDR1 and CDR2 sequences are SGHKS and YYEKEE (reference sequence). The length of the CDR3 is 15 residues. In DNA, the CDR3 is TGTGCCAGCAGCATAACCGGGACTAGCGGGGGGGCCTCAATTGTC. Translation gives CASSITGTSGGASIV.

CDR3 DNA sequence: TGTGCCAGCAGTGGGACAGGGGGCGACGAGCAGTACTTC. Protein product: CASSGTGGDEQYF. This chain connects TRBV6-6 to TRBJ2-7, with TRBD1 identical over 12 bases. The CDR3 covers 13 residues. Looked up from germline, CDR1 is MNHNY and CDR2 is SVGAGI (reference sequence). V lost 5 bases and J lost 5; bases outside the gene matches: 1.

The chain carries TRBV10-3 and TRBJ1-5, with a tentative D call TRBD1 (6 bases). The CDR3 covers 13 residues. The V gene's germline CDR1 is ENHRY and CDR2 SYGVKD. V lost 6 bases to trimming and J lost 5 bases, with 11 bases between them. CDR3 loop: CAIRQGSYQPQHF. Written as DNA, the CDR3 is TGTGCCATCAGACAGGGATCTTATCAGCCCCAGCATTTT.

This clone has only a few counts. J is TRBJ2-7 and V is TRBV10-1, with a weak D call TRBD1 (7 bases). From germline, CDR1 is WNHNN and CDR2 SYGVQD (reference sequence). The CDR3 length is 14 residues. Trimming removed 3 bases from V and 4 bases from J, with 13 bases in between. The CDR3 DNA follows: TGCGCCAGCAGTGACCACAGGGGAGGTTACGAGCAGTACTTC. This translates into CASSDHRGGYEQYF.

The rearrangement uses TRBV14 and TRBJ1-4; D is unclear. V was shortened by 3 bases and J by 4 bases, with 6 bases between the two germline ends. This CDR3 has 13 amino acids. The germline gives CDR1 SGHDN, CDR2 FVKESK. The CDR3 reads CASSQLFNEKLFF. The CDR3 DNA sequence: TGTGCCAGCAGCCAGTTATTTAATGAAAAACTGTTTTTT.

On this clone itself: At the DNA level, this CDR3 is encoded by other sequences in the same sample as well. The V call is TRBV24-1, the J call TRBJ1-1; D remains ambiguous. Germline V gene data show CDR1 as KGHDR and CDR2 as SFDVKD. V lost 5 bases, J lost 3 bases, and 9 bases lay in between. This CDR3 is 13 amino acids long. CDR3 DNA: TGTGCCACCAGTGGTACGGGTTACACTGAAGCTTTCTTT. It is translated as CATSGTGYTEAFF.

This clone appeared a single time. The gene calls are TRBV9 and TRBJ2-3; 8 positions agree with TRBD2. The CDR3 runs to 16 residues. Germline trimming cut 0 bases from V and 2 bases from J; bases unmatched to any gene: 5. Germline CDR1 and CDR2: SGDLS and YYNGEE. Here the CDR3 reads CASSVGPGGPTDTQYF. CDR3 nucleotides: TGTGCCAGCAGCGTAGGGCCGGGAGGGCCCACAGATACGCAGTATTTT.

This clone was counted between two and nine times. V is TRBV14 and J is TRBJ2-7, with 11 bases that match TRBD2. The V and J ends lost 4 bases and 5 bases, in that order; junction bases with no gene match: 16. CDR3 size: 18 residues. Germline V CDR1 and CDR2: SGHDN, FVKESK. The CDR3 protein is CASSRDSGRALRLNEQYF. CDR3 sequence (DNA): TGTGCCAGCAGCCGAGATAGCGGGAGGGCCCTCAGGTTAAACGAGCAGTACTTC.

This clone was observed once. The chain is built from TRBV27 and TRBJ1-1; D may be TRBD1 (5 bases). Germline loops: CDR1 MNHEY, CDR2 SMNVEV (reference sequence). This CDR3 has 16 amino acids. The V end lost 5 bases, the J end lost 8 bases, and 24 bases lay between the germline ends. As DNA, the CDR3 is TGTGCCAGCAGTAAAGTTGGTGTGGGGCCCCGGAACGAAGCTTTCTTT. This codes for CASSKVGVGPRNEAFF.

The chain uses TRBV5-1 and TRBJ1-1; TRBD1 matches at 9 bases. The CDR3 covers 15 residues. The V segment lost 0 bases and the J segment 2 bases; nucleotides outside the gene matches: 2. CDR1 is SGHRS, CDR2 YFSETQ, per germline. CDR3 protein: CASSLGTGANTEAFF. For the CDR3, the DNA is TGCGCCAGCAGCTTGGGGACAGGGGCTAACACTGAAGCTTTCTTT.

The chain carries TRBV6-5 and TRBJ2-5; D not resolved. This CDR3 comprises 16 residues. V was trimmed by 2 bases and J by 1 base, leaving 14 bases between them. Per germline, CDR1 MNHEY and CDR2 SVGAGI. CDR3 in DNA: TGTGCCAGCAGTTACGGCCAGACCCGAGGCCAAGAGACCCAGTACTTC. The encoded protein is CASSYGQTRGQETQYF.

The chain is built from TRBV11-3 and TRBJ1-6; a possible D gene is TRBD1 (6 bases). The CDR3 spans 13 residues. The V gene's germline CDR1 is SGHNT and CDR2 YENEEA. With 4 bases removed from V and 13 bases from J, the gap between germline ends came to 14 bases. This CDR3 reads CASSSGGRTPLHF. As DNA, the CDR3 is TGTGCCAGCAGCTCCGGGGGGCGGACGCCCCTCCACTTT. Full variable domain (missing parts from reference TRBV11-3 and TRBJ1-6): EAGVVQSPRYKIIEKKQPVAFWCNPISGHNTLYWYLQNLGQGPELLIRYENEEAVDDSQLPKDRFSAERLKGVDSTLKIQPAELGDSAVYLCASSSGGRTPLHFGNGTRLTVT.

The J gene is TRBJ1-6, the V gene TRBV18, with a weak D call TRBD1 (5 bases). Germline V gene lookup returns CDR1 KGHSH and CDR2 LQKENI. CDR3 length equals 14 residues. The V end was cut by 4 bases, the J end by 10 bases, with 14 bases between. CDR3 sequence reads: CASSHGRADSPLHF. CDR3 nucleotides: TGTGCCAGCTCACACGGCAGGGCGGACTCACCCCTCCACTTT.

The CDR3 reads CASSIVGGGNTDTQYF. DNA of the CDR3: TGTGCCAGTAGTATAGTTGGCGGGGGGAATACAGATACGCAGTATTTT. The chain joins TRBV19 to TRBJ2-3; 8 bases match TRBD2. The CDR3 runs 16 residues. Unmatched junction bases numbered 6, after V lost 1 base and J lost 3 bases. Germline V gene data show CDR1 as LNHDA and CDR2 as SQIVND (reference sequence).

The genes are TRBV6-5 and TRBJ2-3, with TRBD2 as a possible D gene (5 bases). The CDR3 extends over 14 amino acids. Germline V gene sequence: CDR1 MNHEY, CDR2 SVGAGI. V lost 4 bases and J 4 bases, leaving 12 bases between the germline ends. The CDR3 here is CASSLGLHADTQYF. CDR3 nucleotide sequence: TGTGCCAGCAGTTTAGGACTCCACGCAGATACGCAGTATTTT.

The J gene is TRBJ2-7, the V gene TRBV28; D possibly corresponds to TRBD1 (5 bases). Deletions cut 5 bases from V and 1 base from J, with 12 bases between. The CDR3 totals 14 residues. Germline V CDR1 and CDR2: MDHEN, SYDVKM. The CDR3 reads CASSQGSLSYEQYF. The CDR3 region has the DNA TGTGCCAGCAGTCAGGGCTCCCTTTCCTACGAGCAGTACTTC.

The chain has TRBV29-1 and TRBJ2-7; TRBD1 matches at 8 bases. Germline trimming cut 3 bases from V and 3 bases from J; bases unmatched to any gene: 7. The CDR3 spans 14 residues. Germline loops: CDR1 SQVTM, CDR2 ANQGSEA. This CDR3 reads CSVENRDRSYEQYF. CDR3 sequence (DNA): TGCAGCGTTGAGAACCGGGACAGGAGCTACGAGCAGTACTTC.

The chain employs TRBV1 and TRBJ2-3; TRBD2 is taken as the D call from the table, unchecked against the DNA. TRBV1 is listed as a pseudogene. The CDR3 consists of 16 residues. The CDR3 sequence is CTSSQGLAGRTDTQYF. CDR3 coding DNA: TGCACCAGCAGCCAAGGGTTAGCGGGGCGCACAGATACGCAGTATTTT.

J is TRBJ2-1 and V is TRBV3-1 (or the pseudogene TRBV3-2); 10 nucleotides align to TRBD2. Germline trimming cut 1 base from V and 8 bases from J; bases unmatched to any gene: 20. In germline, CDR1 is LGHDT, CDR2 YNNKEL (reference sequence). This CDR3 region has 20 residues. CDR3 sequence: CASSQAPPLIVIAGGHEQFF. The CDR3 nucleotides are TGTGCCAGCAGCCAAGCTCCCCCCCTGATAGTGATAGCGGGGGGTCATGAGCAGTTCTTC.

This chain connects TRBV4-2 to TRBJ1-5, with 10 bases lining up with TRBD1. CDR1 and CDR2 (germline): LGHNA, YNFKEQ. This CDR3 is 18 amino acids long. Losses at the gene ends were 0 bases for V and 5 bases for J; bases not matched to a gene: 10. The CDR3 DNA reads TGTGCCAGCAGCCAAGAAGAAGAGCCGGACAGGGGGTATCAGCCCCAGCATTTT. It translates to CASSQEEEPDRGYQPQHF.

This clone was seen a few times. This sequence joins TRBV15 and TRBJ2-7; D might be TRBD1 (5 bases). The germline V gene encodes CDR1 LNHNV and CDR2 YYDKDF (reference sequence). The CDR3 length is 12 residues. V lost 8 bases and J 0 bases, leaving 8 bases between the germline ends. CDR3 region: CATSRDSYEQYF. The CDR3, as DNA: TGTGCCACCTCCAGGGACTCCTACGAGCAGTACTTC.